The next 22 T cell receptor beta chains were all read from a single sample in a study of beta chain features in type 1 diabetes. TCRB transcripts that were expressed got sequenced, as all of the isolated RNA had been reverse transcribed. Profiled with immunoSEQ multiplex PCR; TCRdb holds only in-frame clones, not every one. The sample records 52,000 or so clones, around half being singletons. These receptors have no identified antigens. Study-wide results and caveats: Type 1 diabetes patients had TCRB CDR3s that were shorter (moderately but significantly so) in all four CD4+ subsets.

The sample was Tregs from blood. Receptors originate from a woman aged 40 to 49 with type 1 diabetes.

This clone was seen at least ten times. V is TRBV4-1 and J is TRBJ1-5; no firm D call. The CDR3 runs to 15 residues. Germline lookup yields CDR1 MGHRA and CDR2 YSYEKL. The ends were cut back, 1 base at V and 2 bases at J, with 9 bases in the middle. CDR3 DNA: TGCGCCAGCAGCCAAGTTGGGCAGGGCAATCAGCCCCAGCATTTT. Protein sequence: CASSQVGQGNQPQHF.

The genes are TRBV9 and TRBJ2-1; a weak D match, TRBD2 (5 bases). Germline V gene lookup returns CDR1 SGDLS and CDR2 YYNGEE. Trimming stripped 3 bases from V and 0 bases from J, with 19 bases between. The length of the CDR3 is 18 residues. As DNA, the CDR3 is TGTGCCAGCAGCGCGCCCCGTGGACTCCCGAGCTCCTACAATGAGCAGTTCTTC. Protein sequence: CASSAPRGLPSSYNEQFF. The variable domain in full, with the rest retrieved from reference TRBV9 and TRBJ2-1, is DSGVTQTPKHLITATGQRVTLRCSPRSGDLSVYWYQQSLDQGLQFLIQYYNGEERAKGNILERFSAQQFPDLHSELNLSSLELGDSALYFCASSAPRGLPSSYNEQFFGPGTRLTVL.

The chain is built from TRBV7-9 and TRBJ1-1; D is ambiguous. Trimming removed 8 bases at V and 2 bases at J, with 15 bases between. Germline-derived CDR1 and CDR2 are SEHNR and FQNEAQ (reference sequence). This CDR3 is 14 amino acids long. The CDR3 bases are TGTGCCAGCCAACGAGAGGCCCCCAACACTGAAGCTTTCTTT. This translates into CASQREAPNTEAFF.

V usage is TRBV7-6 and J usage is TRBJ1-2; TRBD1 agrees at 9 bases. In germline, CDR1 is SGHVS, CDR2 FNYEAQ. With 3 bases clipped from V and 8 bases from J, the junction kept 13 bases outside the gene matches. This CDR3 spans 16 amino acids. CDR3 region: CASSFAALGQGSGYTF. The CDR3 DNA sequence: TGTGCCAGCAGCTTCGCCGCGCTGGGACAGGGATCCGGCTACACCTTC.

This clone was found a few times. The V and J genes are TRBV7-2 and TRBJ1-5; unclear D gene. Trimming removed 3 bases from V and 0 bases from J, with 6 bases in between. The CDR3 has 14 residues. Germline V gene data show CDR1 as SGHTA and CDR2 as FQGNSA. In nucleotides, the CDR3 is TGTGCCAGCAGCTTCATCAATAGCAATCAGCCCCAGCATTTT. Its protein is CASSFINSNQPQHF.

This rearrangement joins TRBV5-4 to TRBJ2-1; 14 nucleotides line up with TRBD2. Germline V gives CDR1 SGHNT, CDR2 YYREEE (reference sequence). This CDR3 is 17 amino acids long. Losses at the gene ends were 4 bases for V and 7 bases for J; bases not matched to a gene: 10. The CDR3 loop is CASSPPGLAGELNEQFF. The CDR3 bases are TGTGCCAGCAGCCCACCGGGACTAGCGGGAGAGCTGAATGAGCAGTTCTTC.

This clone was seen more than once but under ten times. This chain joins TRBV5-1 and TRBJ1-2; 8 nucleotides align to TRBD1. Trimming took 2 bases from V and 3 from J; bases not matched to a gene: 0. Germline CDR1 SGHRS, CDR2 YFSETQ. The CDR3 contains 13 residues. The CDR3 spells CASSLQGDYGYTF. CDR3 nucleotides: TGCGCCAGCAGCTTACAGGGGGACTATGGCTACACCTTC.

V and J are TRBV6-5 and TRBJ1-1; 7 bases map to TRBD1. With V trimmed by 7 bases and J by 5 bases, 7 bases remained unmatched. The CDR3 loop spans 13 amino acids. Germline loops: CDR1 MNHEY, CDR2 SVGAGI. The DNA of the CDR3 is TGTGCCAGCACAGACAGGGTTGGGACTGAAGCTTTCTTT. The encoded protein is CASTDRVGTEAFF.

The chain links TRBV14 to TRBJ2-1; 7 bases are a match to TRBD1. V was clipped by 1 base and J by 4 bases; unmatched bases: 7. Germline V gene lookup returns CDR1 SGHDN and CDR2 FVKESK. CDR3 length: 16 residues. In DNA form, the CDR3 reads TGTGCCAGCAGCCAAGGACTGAGGGGGCTATACAATGAGCAGTTCTTC. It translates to CASSQGLRGLYNEQFF.

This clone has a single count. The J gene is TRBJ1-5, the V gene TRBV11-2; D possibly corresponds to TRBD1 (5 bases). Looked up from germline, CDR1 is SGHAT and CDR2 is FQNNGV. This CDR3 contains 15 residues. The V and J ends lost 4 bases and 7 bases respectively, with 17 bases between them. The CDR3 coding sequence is TGTGCCAGCAGCTACAACGTAGGGGCAGGCCAGCCCCAGCATTTT. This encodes CASSYNVGAGQPQHF.

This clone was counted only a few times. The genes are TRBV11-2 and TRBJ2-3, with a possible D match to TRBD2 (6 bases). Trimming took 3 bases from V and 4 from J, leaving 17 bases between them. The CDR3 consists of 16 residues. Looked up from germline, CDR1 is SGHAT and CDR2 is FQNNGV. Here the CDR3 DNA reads TGTGCCAGCAGCTTCCTCGCCGGGAGCGGCGCAGATACGCAGTATTTT. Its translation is CASSFLAGSGADTQYF.

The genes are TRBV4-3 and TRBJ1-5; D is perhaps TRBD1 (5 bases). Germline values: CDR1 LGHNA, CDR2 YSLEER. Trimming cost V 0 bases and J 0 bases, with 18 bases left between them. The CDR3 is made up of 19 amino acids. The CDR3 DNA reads TGCGCCAGCAGCCAAGAGGCAACAGGTGCTAGATATAGCAATCAGCCCCAGCATTTT. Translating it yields CASSQEATGARYSNQPQHF.

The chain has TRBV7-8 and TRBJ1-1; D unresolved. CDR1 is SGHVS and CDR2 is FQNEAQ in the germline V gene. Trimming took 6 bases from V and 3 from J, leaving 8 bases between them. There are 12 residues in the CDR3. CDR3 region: CASSHRDTEAFF. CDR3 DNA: TGTGCCAGCAGTCACCGGGACACTGAAGCTTTCTTT.

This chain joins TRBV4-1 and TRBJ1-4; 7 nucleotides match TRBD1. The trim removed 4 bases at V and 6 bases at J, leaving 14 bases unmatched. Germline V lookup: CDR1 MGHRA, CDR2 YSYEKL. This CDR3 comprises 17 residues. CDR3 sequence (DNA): TGCGCCAGCAGCCGATCCTTAAGTACAGGGGATCATGAAAAACTGTTTTTT. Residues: CASSRSLSTGDHEKLFF.

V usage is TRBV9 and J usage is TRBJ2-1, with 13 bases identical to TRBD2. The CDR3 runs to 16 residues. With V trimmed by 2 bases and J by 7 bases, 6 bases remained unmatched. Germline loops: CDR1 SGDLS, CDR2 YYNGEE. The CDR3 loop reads CASSVAPTSGGNEQFF. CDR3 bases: TGTGCCAGCAGCGTGGCCCCGACTAGCGGGGGGAATGAGCAGTTCTTC.

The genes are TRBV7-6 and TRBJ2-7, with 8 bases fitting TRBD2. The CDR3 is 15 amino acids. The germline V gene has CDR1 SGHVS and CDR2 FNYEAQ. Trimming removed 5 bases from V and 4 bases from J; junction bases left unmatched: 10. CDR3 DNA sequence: TGTGCCAGCAGCCCAACAGCGGGGGTTGGTTACGAGCAGTACTTC. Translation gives CASSPTAGVGYEQYF.

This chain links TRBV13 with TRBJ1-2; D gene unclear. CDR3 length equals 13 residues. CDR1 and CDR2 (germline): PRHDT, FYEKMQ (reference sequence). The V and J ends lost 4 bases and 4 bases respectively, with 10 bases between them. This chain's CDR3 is CASSSGGGYGYTF. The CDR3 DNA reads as TGTGCCAGCAGCTCCGGAGGAGGCTATGGCTACACCTTC.

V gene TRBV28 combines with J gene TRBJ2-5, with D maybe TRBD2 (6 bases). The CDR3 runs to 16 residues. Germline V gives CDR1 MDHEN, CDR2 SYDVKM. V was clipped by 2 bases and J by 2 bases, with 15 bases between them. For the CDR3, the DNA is TGTGCCAGCAGTTTAAGGTGGGACTCCGCACAAGAGACCCAGTACTTC. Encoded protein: CASSLRWDSAQETQYF.

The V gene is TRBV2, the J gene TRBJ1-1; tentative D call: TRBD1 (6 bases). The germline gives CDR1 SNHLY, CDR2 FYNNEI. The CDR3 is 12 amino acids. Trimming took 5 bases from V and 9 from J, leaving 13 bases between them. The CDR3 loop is CASSKGVTQAFF. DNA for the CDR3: TGTGCCAGCAGTAAGGGGGTCACGCAAGCTTTCTTT.

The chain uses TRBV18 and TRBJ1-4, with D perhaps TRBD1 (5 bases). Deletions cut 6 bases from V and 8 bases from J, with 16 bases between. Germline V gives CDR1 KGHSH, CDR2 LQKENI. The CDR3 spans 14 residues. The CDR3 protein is CASSPGGVREKLFF. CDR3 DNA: TGTGCCAGCTCCCCCGGAGGGGTGCGAGAAAAACTGTTTTTT.

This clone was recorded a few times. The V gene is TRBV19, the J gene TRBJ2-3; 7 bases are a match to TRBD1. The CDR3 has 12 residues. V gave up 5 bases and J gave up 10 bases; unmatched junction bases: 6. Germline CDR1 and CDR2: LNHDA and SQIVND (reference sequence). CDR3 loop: CASSGVRGPQYF. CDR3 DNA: TGTGCCAGTAGTGGGGTAAGGGGGCCGCAGTATTTT.

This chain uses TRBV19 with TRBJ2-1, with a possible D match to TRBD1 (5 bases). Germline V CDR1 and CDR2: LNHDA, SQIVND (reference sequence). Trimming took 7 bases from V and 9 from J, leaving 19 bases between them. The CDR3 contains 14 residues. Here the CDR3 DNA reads TGTGCCAGTACTCTTCGGCAGGGCAGAAGTGAGCAGTTCTTC. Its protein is CASTLRQGRSEQFF.